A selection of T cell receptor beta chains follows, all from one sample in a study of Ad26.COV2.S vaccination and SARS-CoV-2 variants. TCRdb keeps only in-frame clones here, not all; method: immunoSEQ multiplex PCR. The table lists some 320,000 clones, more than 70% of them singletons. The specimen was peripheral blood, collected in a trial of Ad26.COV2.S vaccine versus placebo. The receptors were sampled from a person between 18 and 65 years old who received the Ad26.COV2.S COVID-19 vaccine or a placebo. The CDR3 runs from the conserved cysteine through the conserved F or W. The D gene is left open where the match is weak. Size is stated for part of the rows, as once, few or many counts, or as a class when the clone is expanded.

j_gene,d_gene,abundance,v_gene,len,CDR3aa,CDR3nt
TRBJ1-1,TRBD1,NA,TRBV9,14,CASSGAQGYTEAFF,TGTGCCAGCAGCGGGGCACAGGGGTACACTGAAGCTTTCTTT
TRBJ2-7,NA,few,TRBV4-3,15,CASRNRLGSAYEQYF,TGCGCCAGCCGCAATAGACTAGGAAGCGCCTACGAGCAGTACTTC
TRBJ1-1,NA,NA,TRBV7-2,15,CASSPQLKLNTEAFF,TGTGCCAGCAGCCCTCAACTTAAACTGAACACTGAAGCTTTCTTT
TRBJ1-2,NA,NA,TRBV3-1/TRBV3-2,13,CASSRDRYDGYTF,TGTGCCAGCAGCCGGGACCGATACGATGGCTACACCTTC
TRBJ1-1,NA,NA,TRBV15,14,CATSRVNEGREAFF,TGTGCCACCAGCAGAGTAAATGAGGGCCGGGAAGCTTTCTTT
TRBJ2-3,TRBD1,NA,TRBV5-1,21,CASSLAKRGQLRRPHTDTQYF,TGCGCCAGCAGCTTGGCCAAAAGGGGACAGCTAAGACGCCCGCACACAGATACGCAGTATTTT
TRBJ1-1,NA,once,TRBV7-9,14,CASSDRGLSAEAFF,TGTGCCAGCAGCGATCGGGGGTTGAGCGCTGAAGCTTTCTTT
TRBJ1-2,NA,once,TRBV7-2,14,CASSVSGGDYGYTF,TGTGCCAGCAGCGTCAGTGGGGGGGACTATGGCTACACCTTC
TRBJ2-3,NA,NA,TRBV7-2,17,CASSLALRGGAGDTQYF,TGTGCCAGCAGCTTAGCGCTTCGTGGGGGGGCAGGAGATACGCAGTATTTT
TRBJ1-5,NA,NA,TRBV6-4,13,CASSSEGNQPQHF,TGTGCCAGCAGCTCGGAAGGCAATCAGCCCCAGCATTTT
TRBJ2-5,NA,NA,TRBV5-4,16,CASSTIARGPVETQYF,TGTGCCAGCAGCACCATTGCCCGGGGGCCGGTAGAGACCCAGTACTTC
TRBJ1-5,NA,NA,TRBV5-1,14,CASSLLPGNQPQHF,TGCGCCAGCAGCCTGCTACCAGGCAATCAGCCCCAGCATTTT
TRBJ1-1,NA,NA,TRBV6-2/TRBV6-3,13,CASSSSRDTEAFF,TGTGCCAGCAGCTCGAGCCGGGACACTGAAGCTTTCTTT
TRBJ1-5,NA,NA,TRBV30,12,CAWSKNNQPQHF,TGTGCCTGGAGTAAGAACAATCAGCCCCAGCATTTT
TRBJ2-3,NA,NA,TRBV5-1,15,CATREGGGIPDTQYF,TGCGCCACACGTGAGGGGGGGGGCATCCCAGATACGCAGTATTTT
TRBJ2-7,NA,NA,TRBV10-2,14,CASTPSGGDYEQYF,TGCGCCAGCACCCCGTCAGGAGGTGACTACGAGCAGTACTTC
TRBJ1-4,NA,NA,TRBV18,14,CASSPVATNEKLFF,TGTGCCAGCTCCCCAGTCGCAACTAATGAAAAACTGTTTTTT
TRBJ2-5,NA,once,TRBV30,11,CAWTGARTQYF,TGTGCCTGGACGGGGGCTAGGACCCAGTACTTC
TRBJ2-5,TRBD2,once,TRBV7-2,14,CASSFGTSGETQYF,TGTGCCAGCAGCTTCGGGACTAGCGGGGAGACCCAGTACTTC
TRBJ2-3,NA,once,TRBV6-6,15,CASTNGGSFTDTQYF,TGTGCCAGCACTAATGGAGGGTCTTTCACAGATACGCAGTATTTT
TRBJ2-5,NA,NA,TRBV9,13,CASSVGFEETQYF,TGTGCCAGCAGCGTAGGCTTTGAAGAGACCCAGTACTTC
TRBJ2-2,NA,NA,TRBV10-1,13,CASQFVLGGELFF,TGCGCCAGCCAATTTGTATTGGGCGGGGAGCTGTTTTTT
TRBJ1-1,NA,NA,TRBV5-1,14,CASSLAGANTEAFF,TGCGCCAGCAGCTTGGCAGGCGCGAACACTGAAGCTTTCTTT
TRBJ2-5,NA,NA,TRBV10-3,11,CAIGQKETQYF,TGTGCCATCGGACAGAAAGAGACCCAGTACTTC